Following are 10 T cell receptor beta chains from one sample sequenced in a study of blood T cell repertoires in COVID-19 (dated by TCRdb to 2020 to 2022). The receptor library was made with the immunoSEQ multiplex PCR assay. TCRdb's version of the immuneACCESS table is confined to in-frame rearrangements and falls short of the full clone set. An unresolved V gene accounts for under half of the shortfall where checked; the remainder is of unknown origin. Across this sample there are approximately 100,000 clones, with 70% to 85% seen only once. The ten largest clones capture more than 13% of the sample. The sequenced sample consisted of peripheral blood. Receptors were obtained from a woman aged 60-70 years with acute or convalescent COVID-19.

The chain carries TRBV6-5 and TRBJ1-5; D is unclear. Per germline, CDR1 MNHEY and CDR2 SVGAGI. This CDR3 contains 14 residues. V was clipped by 0 bases and J by 5 bases, with 8 bases between them. This CDR3 is CASSYSPYYQPQHF. CDR3 DNA: TGTGCCAGCAGTTACTCCCCGTATTATCAGCCCCAGCATTTT.

This sequence joins TRBV5-4 and TRBJ1-2; 10 bases fit TRBD1. The CDR3 has 15 amino acids. The V segment lost 0 bases and the J segment 4 bases; nucleotides outside the gene matches: 3. Germline assignment: CDR1 SGHNT and CDR2 YYREEE (reference sequence). The CDR3 sequence is CASSLAGTGAYGYTF. CDR3 DNA sequence: TGTGCCAGCAGCTTGGCCGGGACAGGGGCCTATGGCTACACCTTC.

The rearrangement uses TRBV18 and TRBJ2-5; D remains ambiguous. Germline loops: CDR1 KGHSH, CDR2 LQKENI. This CDR3 has 15 residues. The V gene lost 2 bases and the J gene lost 1 base, with 11 bases spanning the gap. CDR3 in DNA: TGTGCCAGCTCACCAGCGGTTTTGAGCCAAGAGACCCAGTACTTC. This sequence encodes CASSPAVLSQETQYF.

This rearrangement joins TRBV19 to TRBJ1-5, with TRBD1 identical over 8 bases. Looked up from germline, CDR1 is LNHDA and CDR2 is SQIVND (reference sequence). Germline trimming cut 5 bases from V and 1 base from J; bases unmatched to any gene: 4. The CDR3 loop spans 15 amino acids. The CDR3 nucleotides are TGTGCCAGTAGTGCGCAGGGGGCAAGCAATCAGCCCCAGCATTTT. It specifies CASSAQGASNQPQHF.

This clone is labeled as medium-sized. V is TRBV6-5 and J is TRBJ2-1, with TRBD2 matching over 11 bases. Germline V lookup: CDR1 MNHEY, CDR2 SVGAGI. V trimming: 5 bases; J trimming: 9 bases; junction bases outside the gene matches: 9. The CDR3 extends over 15 amino acids. CDR3 residues: CASSRQTSGDREQFF. CDR3 bases: TGTGCCAGCAGTCGACAGACTAGCGGGGATCGTGAGCAGTTCTTC.

This clone was picked up one time. The gene calls are TRBV5-4 and TRBJ1-5, with D perhaps TRBD1 (5 bases). Trimming shortened V by 3 bases and J by 5 bases, and 15 bases separated the two germline ends. This CDR3 has 15 amino acids. Germline V gene data show CDR1 as SGHNT and CDR2 as YYREEE (reference sequence). DNA of the CDR3: TGTGCCAGCAGCTCTTCAGGGTTTGGAGATCAGCCCCAGCATTTT. This codes for CASSSSGFGDQPQHF.

This clone showed up just once. The chain employs TRBV5-1 and TRBJ2-3, with unresolved D. CDR1 and CDR2 (germline): SGHRS, YFSETQ. The germline V and J ends were trimmed by 0 bases and 4 bases, with 9 bases remaining between them. This CDR3 is 14 amino acids long. The CDR3 sequence: CASSLGRNADTQYF. In DNA form, the CDR3 reads TGCGCCAGCAGCTTGGGCAGGAACGCAGATACGCAGTATTTT. The full variable domain, with the rest looked up from reference TRBV5-1 and TRBJ2-3, is KAGVTQTPRYLIKTRGQQVTLSCSPISGHRSVSWYQQTPGQGLQFLFEYFSETQRNKGNFPGRFSGRQFSNSRSEMNVSTLELGDSALYLCASSLGRNADTQYFGPGTRLTVL.

The chain couples TRBV7-7 to TRBJ2-2, with a possible D match to TRBD1 (5 bases). The V end lost 4 bases, the J end lost 1 base, and 10 bases lay between the germline ends. CDR1 and CDR2 (germline): SSHAT, FNYEAQ (reference sequence). The CDR3 has 15 residues. The CDR3 region is CASSSITGNTGELFF. The CDR3 DNA sequence: TGTGCCAGCAGCTCCATAACAGGGAACACCGGGGAGCTGTTTTTT. The complete variable domain, with remaining parts taken from reference TRBV7-7 and TRBJ2-2, reads GAGVSQSPRYKVTKRGQDVTLRCDPISSHATLYWYQQALGQGPEFLTYFNYEAQPDKSGLPSDRFSAERPEGSISTLTIQRTEQRDSAMYRCASSSITGNTGELFFGEGSRLTVL.

The chain recombines TRBV7-3 with TRBJ1-1; maybe TRBD1 (5 bases). V was shortened by 2 bases and J by 3 bases, with 7 bases between the two germline ends. This CDR3 spans 13 amino acids. Germline lookup yields CDR1 SGHTA and CDR2 FQGTGA. For the CDR3, the DNA is TGTGCCAGCAGCTTACAGGGTGACACTGAAGCTTTCTTT. Its translation: CASSLQGDTEAFF.

The J gene is TRBJ1-2, the V gene TRBV7-9, with D possibly being TRBD1 (5 bases). This CDR3 has 16 residues. Trimming stripped 0 bases from V and 5 bases from J, with 16 bases between. CDR1 is SEHNR, CDR2 FQNEAQ, per germline (reference sequence). The CDR3 region is CASSLALTTASYGYTF. The CDR3, as DNA: TGTGCCAGCAGCTTAGCTTTAACGACAGCCTCTTATGGCTACACCTTC.